The rows below give T cell receptor beta chains drawn from one sample of a study of CD8 T cells in ankylosing spondylitis. MiXCR, applied by TCRdb to the 5' RACE reads, yields one record per CDR3 protein. Of tens of thousands of distinct CDR3 sequences in the sample, under 30% were seen once. Sequenced input: blood, either unsorted or a sorted T cell fraction (not recorded which). Source of these receptors: a male donor with ankylosing spondylitis or in good health (not recorded which). Each CDR3 is given with its conserved first and last residue. The D gene is left open where the match is weak. Expanded clones are given a class, and other clones once, few, many or no size at all.

size,V,J,D,CDR3,DNA
.,TRBV12-3/TRBV12-4,TRBJ2-3,TRBD2,CASSFGGRFTDTQYF,TGTGCCAGCAGTTTTGGCGGGAGATTCACAGATACGCAGTATTTT
once,TRBV28,TRBJ1-2,TRBD1,CASSPGQNYGYTF,TGTGCCAGCAGTCCGGGACAGAACTATGGCTACACCTTC
few,TRBV20-1,TRBJ1-6,.,CSARNRVVSYNSPLHF,TGCAGTGCTAGGAACAGGGTTGTGTCCTATAATTCACCCCTCCACTTT
.,TRBV5-1,TRBJ2-7,.,CASSLRALDGPREQYF,TGCGCCAGCAGCCTCCGGGCTTTGGACGGGCCCCGGGAGCAGTACTTC
many,TRBV5-1,TRBJ2-2,.,CASSFSGGNTGELFF,TGCGCCAGCAGCTTTAGCGGTGGTAACACCGGGGAGCTGTTTTTT
few,TRBV29-1,TRBJ2-6,.,CSVGVQTGANVLTF,TGCAGCGTTGGGGTCCAGACTGGGGCCAACGTCCTGACTTTC
many,TRBV28,TRBJ2-3,TRBD1,CASSSVSFGTGGNTQYF,TGTGCCAGCAGTTCGGTCAGTTTCGGGACAGGAGGAAATACGCAGTATTTT
.,TRBV5-1,TRBJ1-2,.,CASRIIGSGYGYTF,TGCGCCAGCAGGATTATTGGCTCGGGCTATGGCTACACCTTC
.,TRBV5-1,TRBJ2-6,.,CASSLEQGGGNVLTF,TGCGCCAGCAGCTTGGAACAGGGCGGTGGCAACGTCCTGACTTTC
.,TRBV2,TRBJ1-3,TRBD1,CASSDTGGGNTIYF,TGTGCCAGCAGTGATACAGGGGGCGGAAACACCATATATTTT
few,TRBV7-2,TRBJ2-1,TRBD2,CASSTRRGGVEFF,TGTGCCAGCAGTACTCGGCGGGGGGGCGTAGAGTTCTTC
once,TRBV5-1,TRBJ2-7,.,CASSLRGGSYEQYF,TGCGCCAGCAGCTTGCGGGGAGGCTCCTACGAGCAGTACTTC
.,TRBV5-1,TRBJ2-2,TRBD2,CASSPRTSGRGNTGELFF,TGCGCCAGCAGCCCGCGGACTAGCGGGAGGGGGAACACCGGGGAGCTGTTTTTT
few,TRBV12-3/TRBV12-4,TRBJ2-1,.,CASSFQGNEQFF,TGTGCCAGCAGTTTTCAGGGCAATGAGCAGTTCTTC
few,TRBV11-1,TRBJ2-6,.,CASRELAGGANVLTF,TGTGCCAGCAGAGAACTAGCTGGTGGGGCCAACGTCCTGACTTTC
.,TRBV7-9,TRBJ1-5,.,CASSSGGSNQPQHF,TGTGCCAGCAGTTCCGGGGGTAGCAATCAGCCCCAGCATTTT
.,TRBV12-3/TRBV12-4,TRBJ2-3,.,CASSFPRGPTADTQYF,TGTGCCAGCAGTTTCCCCAGGGGACCCACAGCGGATACGCAGTATTTT
.,TRBV29-1,TRBJ2-1,.,CSVEDQGGSSYNEQFF,TGCAGCGTTGAAGACCAAGGGGGAAGCTCCTACAATGAGCAGTTCTTC
few,TRBV12-3/TRBV12-4,TRBJ1-2,.,CASSPRSNYGYTF,TGTGCCAGCTCCCCTCGGAGTAACTATGGCTACACCTTC
.,TRBV9,TRBJ1-2,.,CASSGGRIPGYTF,TGTGCCAGCAGCGGGGGGCGCATCCCTGGCTACACCTTC
few,TRBV5-1,TRBJ2-3,.,CASSRGDTDTQYF,TGCGCCAGCAGCAGGGGAGACACAGATACGCAGTATTTT
.,TRBV10-3,TRBJ1-5,TRBD1,CAISGSQGDSNQPQHF,TGTGCCATCAGTGGGTCACAGGGGGACAGCAATCAGCCCCAGCATTTT
.,TRBV2,TRBJ2-5,.,CASRDRTDQETQYF,TGTGCCAGCAGGGACAGAACTGACCAAGAGACCCAGTACTTC
.,TRBV20-1,TRBJ1-6,TRBD1,CSARFAGTENNSPLHF,TGCAGTGCTAGATTCGCAGGGACAGAGAATAATTCACCCCTCCACTTT